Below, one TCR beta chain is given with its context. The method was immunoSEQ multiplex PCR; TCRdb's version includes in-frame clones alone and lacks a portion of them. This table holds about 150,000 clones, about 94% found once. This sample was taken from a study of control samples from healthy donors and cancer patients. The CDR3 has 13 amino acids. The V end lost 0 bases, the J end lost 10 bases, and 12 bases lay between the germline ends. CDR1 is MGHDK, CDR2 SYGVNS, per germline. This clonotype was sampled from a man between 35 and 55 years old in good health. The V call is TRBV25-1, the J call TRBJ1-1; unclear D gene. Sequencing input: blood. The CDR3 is CASSEYMSAGAFF. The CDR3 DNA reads TGTGCCAGCAGTGAATATATGAGTGCGGGAGCTTTCTTT.